Many counts were recorded for the clone carrying this T cell receptor (beta chain). Its antigen remains unknown. As to time point: patch test 2, 6 weeks after DPC sensitization. Treatment defined: therapeutic diphenylcyclopropenone sensitization with weekly scalp DPC. In every case, blood was obtained before the patch test was applied. Each CDR3 protein gets one entry after TCRdb re-called the RACE reads with MiXCR. The sample has about 40,000 distinct CDR3 sequences; approximately 3.5% are singletons. This sample was included in a study of human T cells and chemical hapten exposure. Study as a whole: There were weekly diphenylcyclopropenone doses to the scalp for patients throughout the approximately 25-week study. Cases of alopecia areata, totalis or universalis occurred in a predominantly female patient group.

Study-wide results and limits: Patch test score rose with PT1 expanded TCRs, significant at 8, 16, 32, not 4.

This sequence originates from a man between 35 and 55 years old with alopecia areata. Some clones in this sample may be carry-over from other donors' samples. The sequencing here drew on whole blood, taken in connection with sensitization to the hapten diphenylcyclopropenone (DPC).

This CDR3 reads CASSFLAGVDSGIQYF. CDR3 nucleotides: TGCGCCAGCAGCTTCCTAGCGGGAGTCGACTCAGGCATTCAGTACTTC. This sequence joins TRBV5-1 and TRBJ2-4; 10 bases map to TRBD2. In germline, CDR1 is SGHRS, CDR2 YFSETQ. The V and J ends lost 2 bases and 9 bases, in that order; junction bases with no gene match: 11. The CDR3 totals 16 residues.